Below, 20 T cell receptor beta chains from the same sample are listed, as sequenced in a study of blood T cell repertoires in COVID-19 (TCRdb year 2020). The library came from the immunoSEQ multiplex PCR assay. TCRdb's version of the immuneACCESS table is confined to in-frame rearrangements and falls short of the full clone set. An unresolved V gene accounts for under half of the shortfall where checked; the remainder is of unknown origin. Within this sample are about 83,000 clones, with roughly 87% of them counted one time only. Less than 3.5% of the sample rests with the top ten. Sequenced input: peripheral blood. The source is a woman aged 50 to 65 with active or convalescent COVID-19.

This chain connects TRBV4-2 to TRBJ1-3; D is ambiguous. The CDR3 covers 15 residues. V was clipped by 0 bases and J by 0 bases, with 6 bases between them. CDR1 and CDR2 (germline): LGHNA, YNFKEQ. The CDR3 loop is CASSQDELSGNTIYF. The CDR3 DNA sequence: TGTGCCAGCAGCCAAGATGAGCTCTCTGGAAACACCATATATTTT.

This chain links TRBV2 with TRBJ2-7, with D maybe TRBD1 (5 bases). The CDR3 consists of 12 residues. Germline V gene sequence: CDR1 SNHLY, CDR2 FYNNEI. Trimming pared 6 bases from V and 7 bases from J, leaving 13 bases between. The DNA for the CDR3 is TGTGCCAGCAGCGCAGGGTTAGGGGAGCAGTACTTC. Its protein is CASSAGLGEQYF. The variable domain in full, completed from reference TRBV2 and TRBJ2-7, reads EPEVTQTPSHQVTQMGQEVILRCVPISNHLYFYWYRQILGQKVEFLVSFYNNEISEKSEIFDDQFSVERPDGSNFTLKIRSTKLEDSAMYFCASSAGLGEQYFGPGTRLTVT.

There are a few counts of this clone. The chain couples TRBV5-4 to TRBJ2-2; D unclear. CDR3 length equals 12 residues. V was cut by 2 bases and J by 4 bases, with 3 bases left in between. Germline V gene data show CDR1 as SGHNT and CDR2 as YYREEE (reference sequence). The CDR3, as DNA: TGTGCCAGCAGCTTCAGCACCGGGGAGCTGTTTTTT. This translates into CASSFSTGELFF.

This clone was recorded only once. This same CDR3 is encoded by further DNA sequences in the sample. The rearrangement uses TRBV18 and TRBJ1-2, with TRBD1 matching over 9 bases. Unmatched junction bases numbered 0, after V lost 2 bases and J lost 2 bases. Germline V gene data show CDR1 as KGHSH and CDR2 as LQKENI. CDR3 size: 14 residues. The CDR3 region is CASSPGTGNYGYTF. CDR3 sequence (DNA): TGTGCCAGCTCACCAGGGACAGGGAACTATGGCTACACCTTC.

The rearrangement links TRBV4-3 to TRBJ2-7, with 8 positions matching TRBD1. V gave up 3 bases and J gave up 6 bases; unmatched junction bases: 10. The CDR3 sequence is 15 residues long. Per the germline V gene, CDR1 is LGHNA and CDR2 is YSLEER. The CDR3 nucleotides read TGCGCCAGCAGCCAGCGGGCAGGGGGCTCGGCCGAGCAGTACTTC. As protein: CASSQRAGGSAEQYF.

The chain's CDR3 is CASSFPPRSSYNEQFF. The CDR3 bases are TGTGCCAGCAGCTTCCCCCCTCGGAGCTCCTACAATGAGCAGTTCTTC. V is TRBV5-4 and J is TRBJ2-1; no reliable D call. CDR1 and CDR2 from the germline V gene are SGHNT and YYREEE (reference sequence). The CDR3 is 16 amino acids. Between the trimmed V and J ends, which lost 2 bases and 0 bases, there was a span of 12 bases.

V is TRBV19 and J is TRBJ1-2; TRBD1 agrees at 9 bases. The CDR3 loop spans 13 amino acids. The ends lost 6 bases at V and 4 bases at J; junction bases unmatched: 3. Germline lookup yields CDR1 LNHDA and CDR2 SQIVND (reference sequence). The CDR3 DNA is TGTGCCAGTAGCCAGGACAGGGGCTATGGCTACACCTTC. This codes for CASSQDRGYGYTF.

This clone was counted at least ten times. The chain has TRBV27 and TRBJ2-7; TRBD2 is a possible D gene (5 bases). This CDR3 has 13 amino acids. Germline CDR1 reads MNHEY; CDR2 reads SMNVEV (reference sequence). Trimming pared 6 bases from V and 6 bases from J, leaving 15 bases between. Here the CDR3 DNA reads TGTGCCAGCAGACGGACTCCCTTAAGCGAGCAGTACTTC. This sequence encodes CASRRTPLSEQYF.

CDR3 sequence (DNA): TGTGCCAGCAGTTACTATTTACAGGGGGCGTACGAGCAGTACTTC. Residues: CASSYYLQGAYEQYF. The V and J genes are TRBV6-2 or TRBV6-3 and TRBJ2-7, with 9 bases matching TRBD1. CDR1 and CDR2 from the germline V gene are MNHEY and SVGEGT. V lost 1 base and J lost 4; bases outside the gene matches: 5. The CDR3 has 15 amino acids.

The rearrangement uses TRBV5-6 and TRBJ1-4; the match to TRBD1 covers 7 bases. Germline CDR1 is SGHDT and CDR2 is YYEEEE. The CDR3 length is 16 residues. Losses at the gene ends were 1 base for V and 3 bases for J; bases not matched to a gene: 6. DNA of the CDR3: TGTGCCAGCAGCTTGAGTTTGGGACAGCCTAATGAAAAACTGTTTTTT. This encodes CASSLSLGQPNEKLFF.

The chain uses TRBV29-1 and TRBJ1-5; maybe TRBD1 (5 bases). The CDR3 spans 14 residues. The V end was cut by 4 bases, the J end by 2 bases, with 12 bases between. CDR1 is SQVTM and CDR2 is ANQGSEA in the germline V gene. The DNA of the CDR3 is TGCAGCGTTGCGACAGCCGAGGGCAATCAGCCCCAGCATTTT. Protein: CSVATAEGNQPQHF.

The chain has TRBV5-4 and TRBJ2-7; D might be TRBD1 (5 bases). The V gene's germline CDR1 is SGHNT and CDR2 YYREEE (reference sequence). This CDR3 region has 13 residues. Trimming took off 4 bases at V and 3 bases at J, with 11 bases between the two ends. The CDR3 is CASSVEQGYEQYF. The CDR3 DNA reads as TGTGCCAGCAGCGTGGAGCAGGGCTACGAGCAGTACTTC.

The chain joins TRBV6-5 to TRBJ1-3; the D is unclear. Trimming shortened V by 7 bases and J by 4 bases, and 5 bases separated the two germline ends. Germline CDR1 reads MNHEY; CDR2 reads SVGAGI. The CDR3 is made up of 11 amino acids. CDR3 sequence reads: CASITGNTIYF. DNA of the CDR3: TGTGCCAGCATTACAGGAAACACCATATATTTT.

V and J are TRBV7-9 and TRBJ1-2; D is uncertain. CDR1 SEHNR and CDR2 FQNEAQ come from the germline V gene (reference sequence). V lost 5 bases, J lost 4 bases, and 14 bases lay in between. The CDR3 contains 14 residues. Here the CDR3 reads CASSPSWDSYGYTF. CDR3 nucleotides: TGTGCCAGCAGCCCTAGCTGGGATTCCTATGGCTACACCTTC.

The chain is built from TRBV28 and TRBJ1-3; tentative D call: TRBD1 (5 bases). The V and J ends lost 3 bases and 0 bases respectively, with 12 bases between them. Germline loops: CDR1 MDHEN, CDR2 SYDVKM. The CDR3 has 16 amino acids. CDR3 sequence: CASSFPTASSGNTIYF. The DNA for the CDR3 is TGTGCCAGCAGTTTCCCGACAGCCAGCTCTGGAAACACCATATATTTT.

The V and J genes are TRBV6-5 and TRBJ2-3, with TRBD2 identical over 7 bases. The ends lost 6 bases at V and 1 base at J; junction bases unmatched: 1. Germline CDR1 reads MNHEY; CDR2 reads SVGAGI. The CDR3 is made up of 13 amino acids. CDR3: CASSLAGTDTQYF. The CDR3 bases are TGTGCCAGCAGCCTAGCGGGCACAGATACGCAGTATTTT.

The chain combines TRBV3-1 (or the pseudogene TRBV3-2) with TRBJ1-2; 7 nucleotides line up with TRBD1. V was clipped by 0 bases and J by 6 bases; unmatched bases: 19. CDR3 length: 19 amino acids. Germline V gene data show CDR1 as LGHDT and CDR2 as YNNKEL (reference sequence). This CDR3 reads CASSQDWHRQGEGANGYTF. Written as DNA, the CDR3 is TGTGCCAGCAGCCAAGATTGGCATCGACAGGGAGAAGGAGCGAATGGCTACACCTTC.

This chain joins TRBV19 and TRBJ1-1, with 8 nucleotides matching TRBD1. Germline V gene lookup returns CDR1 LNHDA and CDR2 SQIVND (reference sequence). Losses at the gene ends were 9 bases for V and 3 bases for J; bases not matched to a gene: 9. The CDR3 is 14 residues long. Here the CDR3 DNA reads TGTGCCAGCGGACAGGGATCAGCGGACACTGAAGCTTTCTTT. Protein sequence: CASGQGSADTEAFF.

This CDR3 is CATSDLGRGANNEQFF. The CDR3, as DNA: TGTGCCACCAGTGATTTAGGGCGGGGGGCGAACAATGAGCAGTTCTTC. This sequence joins TRBV24-1 and TRBJ2-1; 8 nucleotides align to TRBD2. Unmatched junction bases numbered 6, after V lost 1 base and J lost 5 bases. There are 16 residues in the CDR3. CDR1 and CDR2 from the germline V gene are KGHDR and SFDVKD.

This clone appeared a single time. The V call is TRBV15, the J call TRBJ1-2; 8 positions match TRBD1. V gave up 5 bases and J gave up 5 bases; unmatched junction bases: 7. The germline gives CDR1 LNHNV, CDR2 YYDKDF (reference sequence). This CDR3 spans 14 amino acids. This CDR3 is CATSSGTGRYGYTF. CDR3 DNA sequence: TGTGCCACCAGCTCCGGGACAGGAAGATATGGCTACACCTTC.